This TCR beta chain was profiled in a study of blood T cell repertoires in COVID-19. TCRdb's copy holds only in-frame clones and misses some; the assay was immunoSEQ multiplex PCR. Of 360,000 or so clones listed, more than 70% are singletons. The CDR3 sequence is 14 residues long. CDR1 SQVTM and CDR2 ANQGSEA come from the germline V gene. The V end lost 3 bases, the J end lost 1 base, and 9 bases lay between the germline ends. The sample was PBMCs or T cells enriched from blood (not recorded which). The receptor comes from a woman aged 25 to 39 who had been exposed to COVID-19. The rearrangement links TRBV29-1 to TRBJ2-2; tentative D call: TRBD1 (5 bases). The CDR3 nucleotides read TGCAGCGTTGACTTGGACATGAACACCGGGGAGCTGTTTTTT. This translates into CSVDLDMNTGELFF.